The 8 T cell receptor beta chains in this list originate from one sample, sequenced in a study of cytomegalovirus exposure and HLA in healthy donors. A multiplex PCR was run with 60 Vbeta primers and 13 Jbeta primers. The table came from immunoSEQ multiplex PCR; TCRdb's copy has only in-frame clones and leaves some out. The top ten hold 9.5% to 15% of the sample, which has about 130,000 clones, 77% seen once. The sample comprised PBMCs. These receptors were collected from a woman aged 35 to 49 in good health and CMV-seropositive.

The chain uses TRBV19 and TRBJ2-7; a weak D match, TRBD1 (5 bases). Trimming removed 3 bases from V and 7 bases from J, with 13 bases in between. The V gene's germline CDR1 is LNHDA and CDR2 SQIVND (reference sequence). The CDR3 contains 13 residues. The CDR3 DNA reads TGTGCCAGTAGTATTCGTCACCCAGGGGAGCAGTACTTC. This encodes CASSIRHPGEQYF.

The chain couples TRBV5-1 to TRBJ2-2; 7 bases agree with TRBD1. Germline V gene sequence: CDR1 SGHRS, CDR2 YFSETQ. Trimming removed 4 bases from V and 4 bases from J; junction bases left unmatched: 7. The CDR3 totals 15 residues. CDR3 loop: CASSLTGKSTGELFF. In nucleotides, the CDR3 is TGCGCCAGCAGCCTGACAGGGAAAAGCACCGGGGAGCTGTTTTTT.

The chain employs TRBV7-9 and TRBJ2-2; the match to TRBD1 covers 8 bases. CDR1 is SEHNR and CDR2 is FQNEAQ in the germline V gene (reference sequence). The J segment lost 4 bases and the V segment lost 5 bases, leaving 12 bases of the junction unmatched. The CDR3 is made up of 17 amino acids. The CDR3 nucleotides read TGTGCCAGCAGCCCGGACGGGACAGGAATAGCCACCGGGGAGCTGTTTTTT. Amino acid sequence: CASSPDGTGIATGELFF.

The rearrangement links TRBV29-1 to TRBJ2-5; 8 bases fit TRBD2. Germline CDR1 and CDR2: SQVTM and ANQGSEA. CDR3 length equals 19 residues. The V segment lost 7 bases and the J segment 5 bases; nucleotides outside the gene matches: 27. The CDR3 sequence: CSALPYLSRDPAGEETQYF. The CDR3 DNA is TGCAGCGCCCTCCCCTATCTGAGCCGGGACCCAGCGGGAGAGGAGACCCAGTACTTC.

This clone occurred once. The gene calls are TRBV11-2 and TRBJ2-5; TRBD2 matches at 8 bases. V dropped 3 bases and J dropped 2; count of bases not matched to a gene: 5. The CDR3 covers 15 residues. In germline, CDR1 is SGHAT, CDR2 FQNNGV. CDR3 sequence: CASSFGRGEQETQYF. CDR3 nucleotide sequence: TGTGCCAGCAGCTTTGGGCGGGGGGAACAAGAGACCCAGTACTTC.

This chain joins TRBV5-1 and TRBJ1-1; D possibly corresponds to TRBD1 (5 bases). The CDR3 spans 16 residues. The V gene's germline CDR1 is SGHRS and CDR2 YFSETQ. The V end was cut by 4 bases, the J end by 4 bases, with 20 bases between. CDR3 amino acids: CASSPMAGEAVTEAFF. CDR3 coding DNA: TGCGCCAGCAGCCCAATGGCGGGGGAGGCAGTCACTGAAGCTTTCTTT.

The J gene is TRBJ2-1, the V gene TRBV27; 14 bases are a match to TRBD2. With V trimmed by 6 bases and J by 8 bases, 12 bases remained unmatched. Germline V CDR1 and CDR2: MNHEY, SMNVEV (reference sequence). CDR3 length: 17 residues. As DNA, the CDR3 is TGTGCCAGCAGCCTAAGACCCGGGACTAGCGGGAGAGATGAGCAGTTCTTC. This gives the protein CASSLRPGTSGRDEQFF.

This chain links TRBV10-1 with TRBJ2-1; 7 nucleotides match TRBD1. V gave up 2 bases and J gave up 1 base; unmatched junction bases: 11. The CDR3 length is 18 residues. The germline gives CDR1 WNHNN, CDR2 SYGVQD (reference sequence). This CDR3 is CASSETRDSPRSYNEQFF. Here the CDR3 DNA reads TGCGCCAGCAGTGAGACTAGGGACAGTCCAAGATCCTACAATGAGCAGTTCTTC.